This is a list of T cell receptor beta chains from one sample in a study of CD8 T cells in ankylosing spondylitis. TCRdb called the 5' RACE reads again in MiXCR, with one record for every CDR3 protein. In the table there are 200,000 to 250,000 distinct CDR3 sequences, approximately 20% of which are singletons. Sequenced: blood, either unsorted or a sorted T cell fraction (not recorded which). These receptors were taken from a male donor with ankylosing spondylitis. Both conserved end residues are part of each CDR3. The D gene is left open where the match is weak. The size entry is marked missing in some rows and otherwise reads once, few, many or a size class.

J gene,CDR3 length,D gene,clone size,V gene,CDR3 protein,CDR3 DNA
TRBJ2-1,16,-,few,TRBV4-1,CASSQDREGAYNEQFF,TGCGCCAGCAGCCAAGATAGGGAGGGGGCTTACAATGAGCAGTTCTTC
TRBJ2-1,17,TRBD2,-,TRBV7-9,CASDWTSGGTPSGEQFF,TGTGCCAGCGATTGGACTAGCGGGGGGACCCCATCGGGTGAGCAGTTCTTC
TRBJ1-2,11,TRBD1,-,TRBV9,CASSATGGYTF,TGTGCCAGCAGCGCCACAGGGGGATACACCTTC
TRBJ2-1,14,-,few,TRBV5-1,CASSLGGEVSEQFF,TGCGCCAGCAGCTTGGGAGGGGAGGTCTCTGAGCAGTTCTTC
TRBJ1-5,16,-,few,TRBV7-2,CASSLVGPGGNQPQHF,TGTGCCAGCAGCTTAGTCGGGCCCGGGGGCAATCAGCCCCAGCATTTT
TRBJ2-7,16,TRBD1,few,TRBV6-5,CASSYPTDRGVSEQYF,TGTGCCAGCAGTTACCCGACCGACAGGGGAGTGTCCGAGCAGTACTTC
TRBJ2-3,13,-,few,TRBV4-1,CASSQVITDTQYF,TGCGCCAGCAGCCAAGTTATCACAGATACGCAGTATTTT
TRBJ2-1,14,-,-,TRBV6-1,CASSVGSDYNEQFF,TGTGCCAGCAGTGTAGGAAGTGACTACAATGAGCAGTTCTTC
TRBJ2-7,14,-,few,TRBV5-1,CASSLGGGVVEQYF,TGCGCCAGCAGCTTGGGTGGAGGGGTGGTCGAGCAGTACTTC
TRBJ2-5,11,-,-,TRBV6-5,CASSYWETQYF,TGTGCCAGCAGTTACTGGGAGACCCAGTACTTC
TRBJ2-7,14,-,-,TRBV5-6,CASNSVRDSYEQYF,TGTGCCAGCAACTCGGTGCGGGACTCCTACGAGCAGTACTTC
TRBJ2-2,13,-,-,TRBV7-8,CATGVRLSGELFF,TGTGCCACTGGGGTTAGGCTGTCCGGGGAGCTGTTTTTT
TRBJ2-1,13,-,many,TRBV10-2,CASSPHRAYEQFF,TGCGCCAGCAGCCCCCACAGGGCCTATGAGCAGTTCTTC
TRBJ2-3,15,-,-,TRBV28,CASSWTESTPDTQYF,TGTGCCAGCAGTTGGACAGAGTCAACCCCAGATACGCAGTATTTT
TRBJ2-2,16,-,-,TRBV5-8,CASSPGTAPNTGELFF,TGTGCCAGCAGCCCCGGGACCGCCCCGAACACCGGGGAGCTGTTTTTT
TRBJ2-3,16,-,few,TRBV5-6,CASSLAAGAGADTQYF,TGTGCCAGCAGCTTGGCGGCAGGGGCAGGAGCAGATACGCAGTATTTT
TRBJ1-5,12,-,few,TRBV12-3/TRBV12-4,CATGQWIQPQHF,TGTGCCACCGGACAGTGGATTCAGCCCCAGCATTTT
TRBJ1-2,17,TRBD1,-,TRBV7-9,CASSPGQGTSLIYGYTF,TGTGCCAGCAGCCCGGGACAGGGAACCTCTTTAATCTATGGCTACACCTTC
TRBJ1-6,17,TRBD1,-,TRBV27,CASRQTGGFSYNSPLHF,TGTGCCAGCAGGCAGACAGGGGGGTTCTCCTATAATTCACCCCTCCACTTT
TRBJ1-2,17,-,few,TRBV4-1,CASSLRMDTYFPYGYTF,TGCGCCAGCAGCCTTAGAATGGACACTTATTTCCCCTATGGCTACACCTTC
TRBJ2-1,13,-,few,TRBV10-2,CASSTQIPNEQFF,TGCGCCAGCAGCACTCAGATTCCCAATGAGCAGTTCTTC
TRBJ1-1,13,-,many,TRBV28,CASSRGWDTEAFF,TGTGCCAGCAGTCGGGGATGGGACACTGAAGCTTTCTTT
TRBJ2-1,15,TRBD2,-,TRBV6-1,CASRQLAGGRDEQFF,TGTGCCAGCAGGCAACTAGCGGGGGGCCGGGATGAGCAGTTCTTC
TRBJ1-2,13,-,few,TRBV6-1,CASSDTADYGYTF,TGTGCCAGCAGCGATACAGCGGACTATGGCTACACCTTC
TRBJ2-7,14,-,few,TRBV14,CASSQSGIGYEQYF,TGTGCCAGCAGCCAATCAGGGATCGGGTACGAGCAGTACTTC
TRBJ1-1,15,-,few,TRBV5-1,CASREMEGGGTEAFF,TGCGCCAGCAGAGAGATGGAGGGGGGCGGCACTGAAGCTTTCTTT
TRBJ2-5,14,-,-,TRBV7-7,CASSRILGDETQYF,TGTGCCAGCAGCCGCATTTTGGGCGATGAGACCCAGTACTTC
TRBJ1-2,12,-,few,TRBV7-9,CASSYEGHGYTF,TGTGCCAGCAGCTACGAGGGGCATGGCTACACCTTC
TRBJ2-1,14,-,few,TRBV7-9,CASLRNTFDNEQFF,TGTGCCAGCTTGAGAAACACTTTCGACAATGAGCAGTTCTTC
TRBJ1-1,13,-,-,TRBV6-2/TRBV6-3,CASSYTPRTEAFF,TGTGCCAGCAGTTACACCCCGAGGACTGAAGCTTTCTTT
TRBJ2-1,13,-,few,TRBV4-3,CASSQILLDEQFF,TGCGCCAGCAGCCAAATCCTCCTAGATGAGCAGTTCTTC
TRBJ2-1,14,TRBD1,-,TRBV20-1,CSAPQGQVYNEQFF,TGCAGTGCTCCTCAGGGACAGGTCTACAATGAGCAGTTCTTC
TRBJ1-4,15,TRBD1,-,TRBV4-3,CASSQEDRDHEKLFF,TGCGCCAGCAGCCAAGAGGACAGGGACCATGAAAAACTGTTTTTT
TRBJ2-5,16,-,few,TRBV6-1,CASMLGQDSLQETQYF,TGTGCCAGCATGCTAGGTCAAGACTCTCTCCAAGAGACCCAGTACTTC
TRBJ1-4,16,-,-,TRBV5-1,CASSPRLPGRDEKLFF,TGCGCCAGCAGCCCCAGATTGCCCGGGAGGGATGAAAAACTGTTTTTT
TRBJ2-1,12,TRBD1,-,TRBV12-3/TRBV12-4,CASSITGGEQFF,TGTGCCAGCAGTATAACAGGGGGCGAGCAGTTCTTC
TRBJ2-1,15,-,many,TRBV6-1,CASSLNPGSYNEQFF,TGTGCCAGCAGTCTCAACCCGGGCTCCTACAATGAGCAGTTCTTC